Listed below are T cell receptor beta chains from one sample, sequenced in a study of glioma-infiltrating T cells. Each CDR3 protein gets one entry after TCRdb re-called the multiplex PCR reads with MiXCR. This sample has approximately 400,000 distinct CDR3 sequences, with roughly two fifths found just once. The specimen sequenced was glioma tissue, nonneoplastic brain tissue, or PBMCs (not recorded which). These receptors came from a human donor with low-grade glioma or glioblastoma, undergoing nonglioma brain surgery, or in good health (not recorded which). Both conserved end residues are part of each CDR3. D genes are given only for firm matches. Expanded clones are given a class, and other clones once, few, many or no size at all.

d_gene	abundance	v_gene	j_gene	CDR3nt	CDR3aa
-	-	TRBV11-2	TRBJ1-1	TGTGCCAGCAGCCCTCCGGGGGCCTGGGGGGAGGGAACTGAAGCTTTCTTT	CASSPPGAWGEGTEAFF
TRBD1	-	TRBV19	TRBJ2-1	TGTGCCAGTAGTATAGGGGACAGGTTGAATGAGCAGTTCTTC	CASSIGDRLNEQFF
-	many	TRBV27	TRBJ1-1	TGTGCCAGCAGGGGGGGCCCTGAAGCTTTCTTT	CASRGGPEAFF
-	-	TRBV7-2	TRBJ2-7	TGTGCCAGCAGCCGCTCCTACGGGCAGTACTTC	CASSRSYGQYF
-	-	TRBV11-2	TRBJ2-7	TGTGCCAGCAGCAACCCTCGTGGACACAGCCCCTACGAGCAGTACTTC	CASSNPRGHSPYEQYF
-	many	TRBV28	TRBJ1-5	TGTGCCACCCGTGCGGGGGATAAGGAGCCCCAGCATTTT	CATRAGDKEPQHF
-	many	TRBV27	TRBJ2-5	TGTGCCACCTCCGGACCAGGGAAAGAGACCCAGTACTTC	CATSGPGKETQYF
-	few	TRBV4-1	TRBJ2-1	TGCGCCAGCAGCCCCCCCTTTAGCAATGAGCAGTTCTTC	CASSPPFSNEQFF
TRBD2	-	TRBV28	TRBJ2-3	TGTGCCAGCCACGGGGGGAGGGATATTTTAGATACGCAGTATTTT	CASHGGRDILDTQYF
TRBD2	-	TRBV20-1	TRBJ2-3	TGCAGTGCTGGTCCCGGCGGGAGCGGAACAGAAACGCAGTATTTT	CSAGPGGSGTETQYF
TRBD1	many	TRBV6-2/TRBV6-3	TRBJ2-1	TGTGCCAGCAGGCCGTATGCCGGGACAGGAGACAATGAGCAGTTCTTC	CASRPYAGTGDNEQFF
-	once	TRBV27	TRBJ2-3	TGTGCCAGAACAGATACGCAGTATTTT	CARTDTQYF
TRBD1	many	TRBV20-1	TRBJ1-5	TGCAGTGCTAGAGAAACAGGGGAGAGCGATCAGCCCCAGCATTTT	CSARETGESDQPQHF
TRBD2	many	TRBV28	TRBJ2-1	TGTGCCAGCAGTTTAATCACTAGCGGGGGCTCGTTCTTC	CASSLITSGGSFF
-	-	TRBV29-1	TRBJ1-1	TGCAGCGTTTACAGGTGGATGAACACTGAAGCTTTCTTT	CSVYRWMNTEAFF
-	-	TRBV6-2/TRBV6-3	TRBJ2-7	TGTGCCAGCTCGTACCAGGGGCAGGGAACGTACGAGCAGTACTTC	CASSYQGQGTYEQYF
TRBD1	-	TRBV20-1	TRBJ2-7	TGCAGTGCTAGAGATTTGGCAGGGGGCCCCTACGAGCAGTACTTC	CSARDLAGGPYEQYF
TRBD2	many	TRBV6-2/TRBV6-3	TRBJ2-1	TGTGCCAGCAGTTACACTAGCGTAAATGAGCAGTTCTTC	CASSYTSVNEQFF
-	few	TRBV20-1	TRBJ2-1	TGCAGTACCCCTCGGGGGTCCTCCTACAATGAGCAGTTCTTC	CSTPRGSSYNEQFF
TRBD1	-	TRBV7-9	TRBJ1-1	TGTGCCAGCAGCCGAGGGACAGGGCGTGAAGCTTTCTTT	CASSRGTGREAFF
-	many	TRBV28	TRBJ1-1	TGTGCCAGCACCGAGCAGAACACTGAAGCTTTCTTT	CASTEQNTEAFF
TRBD2	-	TRBV6-1	TRBJ2-3	TGTGCCAGCGGCCATTCCACTAGCGGGAGTGATACGCAGTATTTT	CASGHSTSGSDTQYF
TRBD1	-	TRBV19	TRBJ2-1	TGTGCCAGTACCACAGGACAGGGGGGGAATGAGCAGTTCTTC	CASTTGQGGNEQFF
-	-	TRBV7-2	TRBJ2-7	TGCGCCAGCAGACTTCAGGGTCTCGGGGTTTACGAGCAGTACTTC	CASRLQGLGVYEQYF
TRBD1	few	TRBV28	TRBJ2-7	TGTGCCAGCAGCTCCCCCTCCGGGACAGGGACCCACGAGCAGTACTTC	CASSSPSGTGTHEQYF
TRBD1	many	TRBV27	TRBJ1-2	TGTGCCAGCAGTCCCAGGGGGCTGAGCTATGGCTACACCTTC	CASSPRGLSYGYTF
-	many	TRBV7-2	TRBJ2-3	TGTGCCAGCAGCACCCACACCGGGACTAGCACAGATACGCAGTATTTT	CASSTHTGTSTDTQYF
-	-	TRBV28	TRBJ2-5	TGTGCCAGCAGTTGGGGCAAAGGGGGAAGAATGGGGACCCAGTACTTC	CASSWGKGGRMGTQYF
TRBD2	-	TRBV20-1	TRBJ2-3	TGCAGTGCTAGAGGGGTGCTAGCGGGAGCTACAGATACGCAGTATTTT	CSARGVLAGATDTQYF
-	-	TRBV6-6	TRBJ2-7	TGTGCCGGCTTACCCGGACCCAGCGGTTACGAGCAGTACTTC	CAGLPGPSGYEQYF
-	few	TRBV7-9	TRBJ2-7	TGTGCCAGCAGCTTAATGGCAATCTCCTACGAGCAGTACTTC	CASSLMAISYEQYF
TRBD1	-	TRBV7-2	TRBJ1-5	TGTGCCAGCAGCTATACAGGGGTGAGCAATCAGCCCCAGCATTTT	CASSYTGVSNQPQHF
-	few	TRBV15	TRBJ2-7	TGTGCCACCAGCAGAGATCCCGGGTTGTCCTACGAGCAGTACTTC	CATSRDPGLSYEQYF
-	-	TRBV18	TRBJ1-5	TGTGCCAGCTCACCACGATCCAGCAATCAGCCCCAGCATTTT	CASSPRSSNQPQHF
-	many	TRBV10-3	TRBJ2-1	TGTGCCATCAGTGAGGACACTTACAATGAGCAGTTCTTC	CAISEDTYNEQFF
-	few	TRBV7-2	TRBJ2-1	TGTGCCAGCAGCCCTCGGACGCTCTCCTACAATGAGCAGTTCTTC	CASSPRTLSYNEQFF